This is a list of T cell receptor beta chains from one sample in a study of cytomegalovirus exposure and HLA in healthy donors. Sequencing was performed with immunoSEQ multiplex PCR; in TCRdb, only in-frame clones are kept and a portion is missing. The profile covers some 150,000 clones, with approximately 79% appearing a single time and about 1% taken by the ten largest. The sequenced sample was PBMCs. Source of these receptors: a male donor in good health and CMV-seronegative. Each CDR3 is given with its conserved first and last residue. The D gene is left open where the match is weak.

j_call d_call v_call cdr3_length cdr3_nt cdr3_aa
TRBJ2-2 . TRBV5-4 13 TGTGCCAGCAGCTTCCAGTCCACCGGGGAGCTGTTTTTT CASSFQSTGELFF
TRBJ2-1 TRBD2 TRBV2 17 TGTGCCAGCAGTGAGGGGACTAGCGGGGGGGCGGTCAATGAGCAGTTCTTC CASSEGTSGGAVNEQFF
TRBJ1-1 . TRBV5-4 15 TGTGCCAGCAGCTTGCGCGGTGACCTGAACACTGAAGCTTTCTTT CASSLRGDLNTEAFF
TRBJ1-1 TRBD1 TRBV5-1 15 TGCGCCAGCAGCATATACAGGGGGAAGAACACTGAAGCTTTCTTT CASSIYRGKNTEAFF
TRBJ1-3 . TRBV4-2 13 TGTGCCAGCAGCCTACTTACGACGGGCACCATATATTTT CASSLLTTGTIYF
TRBJ2-2 . TRBV7-3 15 TGTGCCAGCAGCCCGCGGGACGGGCGGTCCGGGGAGCTGTTTTTT CASSPRDGRSGELFF
TRBJ2-3 . TRBV2 15 TGTGCCAGCAGTGAACTCCGGACGGGGACAGATACGCAGTATTTT CASSELRTGTDTQYF
TRBJ2-3 . TRBV6-5 16 TGTGCCAGCAGTTACTCCGGGACATCGTTCACAGATACGCAGTATTTT CASSYSGTSFTDTQYF
TRBJ1-4 TRBD1 TRBV6-5 13 TGTGCCGGGGGGACAGGGGGAAGTGAAAAACTGTTTTTT CAGGTGGSEKLFF
TRBJ2-7 TRBD2 TRBV19 12 TGTGCCAGTAGTACGGGAGGCATCGGGCAGTACTTC CASSTGGIGQYF